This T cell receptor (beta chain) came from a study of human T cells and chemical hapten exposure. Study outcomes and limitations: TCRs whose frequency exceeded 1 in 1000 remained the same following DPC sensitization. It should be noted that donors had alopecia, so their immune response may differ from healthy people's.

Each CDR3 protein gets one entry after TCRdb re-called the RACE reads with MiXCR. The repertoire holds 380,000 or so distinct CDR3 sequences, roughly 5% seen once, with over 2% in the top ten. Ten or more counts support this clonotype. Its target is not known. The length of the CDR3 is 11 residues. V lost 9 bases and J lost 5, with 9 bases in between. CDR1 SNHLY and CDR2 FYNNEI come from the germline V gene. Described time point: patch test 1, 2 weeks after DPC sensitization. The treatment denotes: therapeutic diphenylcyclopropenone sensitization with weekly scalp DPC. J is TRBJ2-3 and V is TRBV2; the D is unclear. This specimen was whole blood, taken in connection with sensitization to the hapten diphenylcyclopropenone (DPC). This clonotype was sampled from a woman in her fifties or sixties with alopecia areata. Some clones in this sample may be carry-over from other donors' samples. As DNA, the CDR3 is TGTGCCAGGAGAACGGGAGATACGCAGTATTTT. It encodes CARRTGDTQYF.